The clone carrying this TCR beta chain was detected a few times. As yet, its antigen is unknown. This entry comes from a study of T-cell memory formation after mild COVID-19. Study findings and constraints: Balance between CD4 and CD8 was seen in clones contracting day 15 to 85, and a CD4+ lean was seen in later expanders.

V shed 3 bases and J shed 2 bases, with 8 bases lying between them. This CDR3 comprises 13 residues. Looked up from germline, CDR1 is SGHKS and CDR2 is YYEKEE (reference sequence). UMIs and sample barcodes were carried by the TCR alpha and TCR beta cDNA libraries that 5'RACE produced using constant-segment primers. TCRdb reprocessed the 5' RACE reads with MiXCR, giving one entry per CDR3 protein. This sample has a few hundred thousand distinct CDR3 sequences; approximately 10% occur once, and the top ten carry approximately 20%. Input material: PBMCs or a T cell subset sorted from them (not recorded which). This sequence joins TRBV5-5 and TRBJ1-2, with unresolved D. The source is a man between 18 and 29 years old who had mild COVID-19 (a few samples of this study predate the infection). Cell type and time point are not known. CDR3 residues: CASSSLENYGYTF. DNA of the CDR3: TGTGCCAGCAGCTCTCTCGAAAACTATGGCTACACCTTC. The whole variable domain, filled in from reference TRBV5-5 and TRBJ1-2, reads DAGVTQSPTHLIKTRGQQVTLRCSPISGHKSVSWYQQVLGQGPQFIFQYYEKEERGRGNFPDRFSARQFPNYSSELNVNALLLGDSALYLCASSSLENYGYTFGSGTRLTVV.